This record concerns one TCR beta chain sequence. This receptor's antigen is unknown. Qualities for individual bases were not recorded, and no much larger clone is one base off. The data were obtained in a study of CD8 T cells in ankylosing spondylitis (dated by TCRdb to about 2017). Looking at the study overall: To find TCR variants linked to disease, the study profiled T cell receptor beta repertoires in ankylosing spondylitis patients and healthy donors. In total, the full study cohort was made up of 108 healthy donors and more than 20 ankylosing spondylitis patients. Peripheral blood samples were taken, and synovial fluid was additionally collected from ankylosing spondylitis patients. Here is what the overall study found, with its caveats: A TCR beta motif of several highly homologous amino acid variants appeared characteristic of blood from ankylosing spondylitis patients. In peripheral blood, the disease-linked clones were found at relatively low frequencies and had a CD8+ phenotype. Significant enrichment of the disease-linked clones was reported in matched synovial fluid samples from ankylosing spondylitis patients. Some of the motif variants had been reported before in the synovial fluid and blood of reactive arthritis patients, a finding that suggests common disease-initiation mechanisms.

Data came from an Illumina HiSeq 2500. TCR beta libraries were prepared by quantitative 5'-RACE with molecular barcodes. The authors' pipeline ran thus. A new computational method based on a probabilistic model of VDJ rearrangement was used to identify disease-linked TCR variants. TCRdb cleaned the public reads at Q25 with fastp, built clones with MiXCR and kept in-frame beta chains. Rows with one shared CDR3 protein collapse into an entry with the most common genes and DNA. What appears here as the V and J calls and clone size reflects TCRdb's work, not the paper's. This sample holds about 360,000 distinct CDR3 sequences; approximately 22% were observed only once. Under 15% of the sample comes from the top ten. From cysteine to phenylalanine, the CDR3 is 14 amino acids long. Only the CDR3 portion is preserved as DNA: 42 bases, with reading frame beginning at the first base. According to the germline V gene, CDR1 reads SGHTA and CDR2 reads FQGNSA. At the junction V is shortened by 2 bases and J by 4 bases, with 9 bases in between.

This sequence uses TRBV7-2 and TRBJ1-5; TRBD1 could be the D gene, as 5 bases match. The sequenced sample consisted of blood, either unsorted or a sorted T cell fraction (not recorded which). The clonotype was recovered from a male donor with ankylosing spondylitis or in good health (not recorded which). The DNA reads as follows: TGTGCCAGCAGCTTAACAGGCCTGAATCAGCCCCAGCATTTT. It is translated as CASSLTGLNQPQHF.